The sequence of this TCR beta chain was determined in a study of T cells in localized non-small cell lung cancer. Study observations and caveats: Peak T cell clonality was found in uninvolved adjacent lung, exceeding tumor.

The J segment lost 4 bases and the V segment lost 5 bases, leaving 3 bases of the junction unmatched. CDR1 is SNHLY and CDR2 is FYNNEI in the germline V gene. This CDR3 is 13 amino acids long. Some clones are missing from TCRdb's copy, which holds only in-frame ones; the method was immunoSEQ multiplex PCR. The sample records roughly 67,000 clones, almost 85% being singletons. On this clone itself: Its target is unknown.

The chain is built from TRBV2 and TRBJ2-7, with 9 bases fitting TRBD2. The clonotype originates from a female donor of 60 years or more with stage I lung adenocarcinoma. The source was peripheral blood, collected before any cancer treatment. Here the CDR3 DNA reads TGTGCCAGCAGTTTAGCGGGAGAATACGAGCAGTACTTC. Protein sequence: CASSLAGEYEQYF.